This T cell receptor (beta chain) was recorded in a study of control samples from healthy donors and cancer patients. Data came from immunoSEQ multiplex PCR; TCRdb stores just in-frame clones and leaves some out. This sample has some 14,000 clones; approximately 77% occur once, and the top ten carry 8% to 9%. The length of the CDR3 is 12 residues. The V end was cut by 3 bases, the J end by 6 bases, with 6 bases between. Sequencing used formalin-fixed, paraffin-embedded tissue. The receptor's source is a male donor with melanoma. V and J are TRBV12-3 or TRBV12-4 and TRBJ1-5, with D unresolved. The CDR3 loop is CASSFSGQPQHF. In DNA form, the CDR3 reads TGTGCCAGCAGTTTTTCCGGTCAGCCCCAGCATTTT.